Each of the 15 T cell receptor beta chains below was sequenced from the same sample in a study of response to subunit inactivated influenza vaccine. TCRdb independently ran MiXCR on the RT-PCR reads; one entry per CDR3 protein. The sample lists a few hundred thousand distinct CDR3 sequences, 6.5% to 8% occurring once. Sequences were derived from PBMCs from blood, sampled around 25 months after vaccination. The receptors derive from a man aged 50-75 years who received an inactivated influenza vaccine.

This clonotype occurred many times. The chain couples TRBV12-3 or TRBV12-4 to TRBJ2-7; 8 nucleotides line up with TRBD2. CDR3 size: 14 residues. The V gene end was trimmed by 5 bases and the J gene end by 2 bases; junction bases not matched to a gene: 5. CDR3: CASSPSGRTYEQYF. The CDR3 bases are TGTGCCAGCAGTCCTAGCGGGCGAACCTACGAGCAGTACTTC.

The sample holds a few counts of this clonotype. The V call is TRBV20-1, the J call TRBJ1-5; D perhaps matches TRBD1 (5 bases). In germline, CDR1 is DFQATT, CDR2 SNEGSKA (reference sequence). This CDR3 comprises 12 residues. V gave up 5 bases and J gave up 8 bases, with 13 bases separating them. The CDR3 loop reads CSASRADKPQHF. The CDR3 coding sequence is TGCAGTGCTTCGCGCGCGGACAAGCCCCAGCATTTT.

As concerns this clonotype: One end of the junction varies from germline; a read error may be responsible. The chain uses TRBV3-1 and TRBJ1-1, with a tentative D call TRBD1 (6 bases). CDR1 is LGHDT, CDR2 YNNKEL, per germline (reference sequence). The CDR3 runs to 14 residues. The CDR3 loop is CASSQDQWRGAVSF. The CDR3 coding sequence is TGTGCCAGCAGCCAGGACCAGTGGAGGGGGGCAGTTTCCTTT.

This clonotype was seen at least ten times. The DNA for the CDR3 is TGTGCCAGTAGTACGGACAGGCGGGCTTTCTTT. Its translation: CASSTDRRAFF. The chain has TRBV19 and TRBJ1-1, with 7 bases that match TRBD1. Germline CDR1 is LNHDA and CDR2 is SQIVND (reference sequence). The CDR3 contains 11 residues. Losses at the gene ends were 4 bases for V and 11 bases for J; bases not matched to a gene: 4.

The V and J genes are TRBV15 and TRBJ2-7; no firm D call. V was trimmed by 0 bases and J by 0 bases, leaving 3 bases between them. This CDR3 has 13 residues. Germline V gene data show CDR1 as LNHNV and CDR2 as YYDKDF (reference sequence). The DNA for the CDR3 is TGTGCCACCAGCAGAGAGAGCTCCTACGAGCAGTACTTC. Amino acids: CATSRESSYEQYF.

In DNA, the CDR3 is TGTGCCAGCACCAATTTGGGGTGGGGACAGGGGGCCTACGAGCAGTACTTC. Protein sequence: CASTNLGWGQGAYEQYF. The J gene is TRBJ2-7, the V gene TRBV27; 11 nucleotides line up with TRBD1. In germline, CDR1 is MNHEY, CDR2 SMNVEV (reference sequence). After removal of 7 bases from V and 2 bases from J, the junction contained 13 bases not matched to a gene. There are 17 residues in the CDR3.

The rearrangement links TRBV10-3 to TRBJ2-2, with 8 bases matching TRBD1. Losses at the gene ends were 6 bases for V and 6 bases for J; bases not matched to a gene: 9. From germline, CDR1 is ENHRY and CDR2 SYGVKD. The CDR3 sequence is 15 residues long. The CDR3, as DNA: TGTGCCATCAGAGGACAGGGTGTGTCGGCCGGGGAGCTGTTTTTT. Its protein is CAIRGQGVSAGELFF.

In its sample, this clonotype was seen a few times. The chain carries TRBV4-2 and TRBJ2-1; 8 bases line up with TRBD2. The CDR3 has 14 amino acids. The germline V gene has CDR1 LGHNA and CDR2 YNFKEQ. J was trimmed by 9 bases and V by 7 bases; bases with no gene match: 11. The CDR3 spells CASTLGTSHIEQFF. The CDR3 DNA reads as TGTGCCAGCACGTTAGGGACTAGTCATATTGAGCAGTTCTTC.

This clonotype was found a few times. This sequence joins TRBV6-5 and TRBJ1-2, with D uncertain. The CDR3 sequence is 13 residues long. The germline V and J ends were trimmed by 2 bases and 6 bases, with 10 bases remaining between them. Germline V gives CDR1 MNHEY, CDR2 SVGAGI. CDR3 nucleotide sequence: TGTGCCAGCAGTTACGAGGGATTGAATGGCTACACCTTC. It yields the protein CASSYEGLNGYTF.

This clonotype was observed many times. The rearrangement links TRBV6-1 to TRBJ1-1; 8 positions match TRBD1. V was clipped by 7 bases and J by 7 bases; unmatched bases: 8. This CDR3 spans 13 amino acids. CDR1 is MNHNS, CDR2 SASEGT, per germline. CDR3 region: CASTQGQAGEAFF. DNA of the CDR3: TGTGCCAGCACCCAGGGACAGGCGGGTGAAGCTTTCTTT.

This clonotype was recorded a few times. The chain employs TRBV3-1 and TRBJ2-3; 11 bases map to TRBD2. The trim removed 2 bases at V and 4 bases at J, leaving 5 bases unmatched. Per the germline V gene, CDR1 is LGHDT and CDR2 is YNNKEL (reference sequence). The CDR3 consists of 16 residues. This CDR3 is CASSQTSGSGSDTQYF. As DNA, the CDR3 is TGTGCCAGCAGCCAAACTAGCGGGAGTGGGTCAGATACGCAGTATTTT.

This rearrangement joins TRBV7-6 to TRBJ2-7; D call uncertain. The germline gives CDR1 SGHVS, CDR2 FNYEAQ. V dropped 1 base and J dropped 7 bases, with 17 bases sitting between them. The CDR3 contains 15 residues. For the CDR3, the DNA is TGTGCCAGCAGCTTAGGAATCACCTCCGTTGTTGAGCAGTACTTC. Protein sequence: CASSLGITSVVEQYF. Using reference TRBV7-6 and TRBJ2-7 for the parts outside the CDR3, the full variable domain is GAGVSQSPRYKVTKRGQDVALRCDPISGHVSLYWYRQALGQGPEFLTYFNYEAQQDKSGLPNDRFSAERPEGSISTLTIQRTEQRDSAMYRCASSLGITSVVEQYFGPGTRLTVT.

CDR3: CSARGSGTGDQPQHF. Here the CDR3 DNA reads TGCAGTGCTAGAGGATCCGGGACAGGGGATCAGCCCCAGCATTTT. The V gene is TRBV20-1, the J gene TRBJ1-5; TRBD1 agrees at 10 bases. There are 15 residues in the CDR3. With V trimmed by 1 base and J by 5 bases, 5 bases remained unmatched. CDR1 DFQATT and CDR2 SNEGSKA come from the germline V gene (reference sequence).

V usage is TRBV5-1 and J usage is TRBJ2-7; D is unclear. CDR3 size: 13 residues. The germline CDR1 and CDR2 sequences are SGHRS and YFSETQ. V was trimmed by 0 bases and J by 4 bases, leaving 8 bases between them. CDR3 DNA: TGCGCCAGCAGCTTGGCCGCGGAGTACGAGCAGTACTTC. Its translation: CASSLAAEYEQYF.

The chain carries TRBV10-2 and TRBJ1-1; D is ambiguous. The CDR3 extends over 12 amino acids. V lost 6 bases to trimming and J lost 0 bases, with 5 bases between them. CDR1 is WSHSY, CDR2 SAAADI, per germline. In nucleotides, the CDR3 is TGCGCCAGCAGATCCATGAACACTGAAGCTTTCTTT. Translating gives CASRSMNTEAFF.